This TCR beta chain was identified in a study of CD8+ T cells in alopecia areata. Lesional scalp punch biopsies and peripheral blood came from alopecia areata patients. Cell sorting on a FACSAria was used to separate CD4+ and CD8+ T cells from the PBMCs. Germline CDR1 SGHTA, CDR2 FQGNSA. Termini included, the CDR3 measures 14 amino acids. Study results and limitations: Clonality in lesional scalp, especially alopecia totalis/universalis, exceeded that of normal scalp.

In each case, RNA was isolated and then reverse transcribed into cDNA as the sequencing template. Sequencing was performed with immunoSEQ multiplex PCR; in TCRdb, only in-frame clones are kept and a portion is missing. The sample lists fewer than 90,000 clones, roughly 51% seen once, with around 5% in the top ten. This clone was picked up a small number of times. Antigen specificity is unknown. Because the CDR3's place on the DNA is in doubt, the DNA is left out and the CDR3 is given as listed by TCRdb. The rearrangement joins TRBV7-2 to TRBJ2-3. Sequenced sample: NKG2D-high CD8+ T cells sorted from blood. The receptor was isolated from a human donor with alopecia areata. The CDR3 is CASSFGNGLDTQYF.